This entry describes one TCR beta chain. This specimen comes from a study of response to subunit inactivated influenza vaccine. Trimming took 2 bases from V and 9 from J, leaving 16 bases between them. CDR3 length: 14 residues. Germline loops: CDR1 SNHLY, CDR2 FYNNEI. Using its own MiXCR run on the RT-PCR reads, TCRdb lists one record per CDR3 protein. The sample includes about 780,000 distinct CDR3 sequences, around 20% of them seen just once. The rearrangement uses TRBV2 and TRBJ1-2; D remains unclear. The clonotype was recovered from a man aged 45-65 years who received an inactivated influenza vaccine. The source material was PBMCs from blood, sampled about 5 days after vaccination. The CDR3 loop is CASSEFVTGGSYTF. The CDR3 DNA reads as TGTGCCAGCAGTGAATTCGTAACGGGAGGAAGCTACACCTTC.